This entry features one T cell receptor (beta chain) sequence. Its antigen is unidentified. The data are from a study of T cell responses to AZD1222 COVID-19 vaccine. General observations from the study: Nearly half of spike-specific TCRs reportedly target variant regions that are unmutated in the B.1.351 and B.1.1.7 variants. Most donors were white British, females outnumbered males, and clonal diversity was possibly underestimated.

Sequenced by immunoSEQ multiplex PCR; TCRdb stores in-frame clones only, minus some. The table lists approximately 46,000 clones, roughly 90% of them singletons. Germline CDR1 MNHNS, CDR2 SASEGT. V was shortened by 2 bases and J by 4 bases, with 18 bases between the two germline ends. This CDR3 has 17 amino acids. The specimen was peripheral blood, collected 28 days after the second AZD1222 dose. This receptor was obtained from an adult who received the AZD1222 COVID-19 vaccine. The chain recombines TRBV6-1 with TRBJ2-1; D not resolved. DNA of the CDR3: TGTGCCAGCAGTGAATCGCTAGAGGAAGAGGAATACAATGAGCAGTTCTTC. It encodes CASSESLEEEEYNEQFF.